The 16 T cell receptor beta chains in this list originate from one sample, sequenced in a study of beta chain features in type 1 diabetes. Points from the study as a whole: For Type 1 diabetes patients, all four CD4+ subsets carried TCRB CDR3s that were moderately but significantly shorter.

No cognate antigen is known for these TCRs. Every isolated RNA sample was fully reverse transcribed, so sequencing captured expressed TCRB transcripts. TCRdb's table, derived via immunoSEQ multiplex PCR, lists solely in-frame clones and lacks some. The sample records 300,000 to 350,000 clones, about a tenth being singletons. Sequencing input: central memory CD4+ T cells from blood. The receptors here all came from a man aged 25 to 45 with type 1 diabetes.

V is TRBV7-9 and J is TRBJ1-2, with a weak D call TRBD1 (5 bases). This CDR3 spans 13 amino acids. Deletions cut 0 bases from V and 10 bases from J, with 12 bases between. Per the germline V gene, CDR1 is SEHNR and CDR2 is FQNEAQ (reference sequence). The DNA for the CDR3 is TGTGCCAGCAGCTTAGCGGGTCAGGGAAACTACACCTTC. It codes for CASSLAGQGNYTF.

This clone was seen a handful of times. The V call is TRBV7-2, the J call TRBJ1-6, with D perhaps matching TRBD1 (5 bases). CDR3 length: 14 residues. Germline V gene sequence: CDR1 SGHTA, CDR2 FQGNSA. Trimming took 7 bases from V and 10 from J, leaving 17 bases between them. The CDR3: CASTLGPGVSPLHF. The CDR3 nucleotides are TGTGCCAGCACCTTGGGACCTGGGGTCTCACCCCTCCACTTT.

In its sample, this clone was seen a few times. The rearrangement links TRBV7-2 to TRBJ2-7, with D maybe TRBD1 (6 bases). V dropped 4 bases and J dropped 0 bases, with 13 bases sitting between them. CDR1 and CDR2 from the germline V gene are SGHTA and FQGNSA. The CDR3 length is 15 residues. Here the CDR3 DNA reads TGTGCCAGCAGCTCAGGACAGCTGAGCTCCTACGAGCAGTACTTC. Amino acids: CASSSGQLSSYEQYF.

This clone was counted between two and nine times. The chain has TRBV6-1 and TRBJ2-5; D possibly corresponds to TRBD2 (6 bases). Germline assignment: CDR1 MNHNS and CDR2 SASEGT. Trimming took 6 bases from V and 5 from J, leaving 19 bases between them. CDR3 size: 15 residues. The DNA of the CDR3 is TGTGCCAGCAGCCACCGGGACTCTGGCCGGGAGACCCAGTACTTC. Protein: CASSHRDSGRETQYF.

This clone occurred a few times. This chain uses TRBV19 with TRBJ1-5; D is possibly TRBD1 (5 bases). Germline V lookup: CDR1 LNHDA, CDR2 SQIVND (reference sequence). The CDR3 is made up of 15 amino acids. V gave up 4 bases and J gave up 2 bases, with 12 bases separating them. Here the CDR3 reads CASSRGAAGNQPQHF. The CDR3 coding sequence is TGTGCCAGTAGTAGAGGGGCCGCTGGCAATCAGCCCCAGCATTTT. The full variable domain, with the rest looked up from reference TRBV19 and TRBJ1-5, is DGGITQSPKYLFRKEGQNVTLSCEQNLNHDAMYWYRQDPGQGLRLIYYSQIVNDFQKGDIAEGYSVSREKKESFPLTVTSAQKNPTAFYLCASSRGAAGNQPQHFGDGTRLSIL.

In its sample, this clone was seen a few times. V and J are TRBV18 and TRBJ2-7, with a tentative D call TRBD2 (6 bases). In germline, CDR1 is KGHSH, CDR2 LQKENI. The CDR3 spans 16 residues. Trimming removed 5 bases at V and 6 bases at J, with 23 bases between. The CDR3 protein is CASSITHHGAGREQYF. The CDR3 region has the DNA TGTGCCAGCTCAATTACCCACCACGGGGCGGGGCGCGAGCAGTACTTC.

The chain combines TRBV9 with TRBJ2-5; D might be TRBD2 (6 bases). The V gene's germline CDR1 is SGDLS and CDR2 YYNGEE. Trimming removed 1 base at V and 5 bases at J, with 12 bases between. This CDR3 is 14 amino acids long. CDR3 in DNA: TGTGCCAGCAGCGTATCCCGGGGGTGGGAGACCCAGTACTTC. Residues: CASSVSRGWETQYF.

The chain recombines TRBV19 with TRBJ1-5, with D maybe TRBD1 (5 bases). Germline CDR1 is LNHDA and CDR2 is SQIVND (reference sequence). V shed 6 bases and J shed 9 bases, with 9 bases lying between them. There are 11 residues in the CDR3. This CDR3 reads CASRTGGPQHF. Written as DNA, the CDR3 is TGTGCCAGTAGGACCGGGGGGCCCCAGCATTTT.

The rearrangement joins TRBV30 to TRBJ2-7, with 7 bases identical to TRBD2. Losses at the gene ends were 0 bases for V and 1 base for J; bases not matched to a gene: 3. CDR3 length: 14 residues. Germline assignment: CDR1 GTSNPN and CDR2 SVGIG (reference sequence). CDR3 protein: CAWSVGLVSYEQYF. The CDR3 DNA follows: TGTGCCTGGAGTGTAGGACTAGTGTCCTACGAGCAGTACTTC.

The V call is TRBV4-1, the J call TRBJ2-3; possibly TRBD1 for D (6 bases). The ends were cut back, 4 bases at V and 0 bases at J, with 14 bases in the middle. The CDR3 is 16 amino acids. Per the germline V gene, CDR1 is MGHRA and CDR2 is YSYEKL. The chain's CDR3 is CASSREQGESTDTQYF. The CDR3 DNA is TGCGCCAGCAGCCGGGAACAGGGAGAGAGCACAGATACGCAGTATTTT.

This clone was counted between two and nine times. The chain combines TRBV7-9 with TRBJ2-7, with D maybe TRBD1 (6 bases). The CDR3 extends over 17 amino acids. The V and J ends lost 1 base and 0 bases respectively, with 16 bases between them. Germline loops: CDR1 SEHNR, CDR2 FQNEAQ (reference sequence). The CDR3 region is CASSLDPGARISYEQYF. Here the CDR3 DNA reads TGTGCCAGCAGCTTAGACCCAGGGGCCCGCATCTCCTACGAGCAGTACTTC.

In this sample, this clone turned up a few times. The chain recombines TRBV6-1 with TRBJ2-5, with unresolved D. The CDR3 runs 15 residues. V lost 1 base and J lost 3, with 12 bases in between. CDR1 and CDR2 (germline): MNHNS, SASEGT. CDR3 bases: TGTGCCAGCAGTGAAGGTGGGCAGTCTAAAGAGACCCAGTACTTC. Amino acid sequence: CASSEGGQSKETQYF.

This clone was seen more than once but under ten times. This chain joins TRBV7-2 and TRBJ1-5; weak D call: TRBD1 (5 bases). The germline CDR1 and CDR2 sequences are SGHTA and FQGNSA. Trimming took 3 bases from V and 9 from J, leaving 9 bases between them. This CDR3 is built from 12 residues. The CDR3 here is CASSFEGRPQHF. The CDR3 nucleotides read TGTGCCAGCAGCTTTGAGGGGAGGCCCCAGCATTTT.

CDR3 in amino acids: CASRTGVSYNEQFF. For the CDR3, the DNA is TGCGCCAGCAGGACAGGGGTCTCCTACAATGAGCAGTTCTTC. V gene TRBV5-1 combines with J gene TRBJ2-1, with 8 nucleotides matching TRBD1. Germline loops: CDR1 SGHRS, CDR2 YFSETQ. CDR3 size: 14 residues. V was clipped by 5 bases and J by 0 bases; unmatched bases: 1.

This clone was seen more than once but under ten times. The V gene is TRBV18, the J gene TRBJ1-6, with unresolved D. The V gene's germline CDR1 is KGHSH and CDR2 LQKENI. CDR3 length equals 13 residues. V shed 0 bases and J shed 8 bases, with 5 bases lying between them. DNA for the CDR3: TGTGCCAGCTCACCACCGCTGGATTCACCCCTCCACTTT. Amino acids: CASSPPLDSPLHF.

The chain uses TRBV14 and TRBJ2-3; no clear D. Germline values: CDR1 SGHDN, CDR2 FVKESK. The CDR3 consists of 15 residues. The V end was cut by 0 bases, the J end by 2 bases, with 9 bases between. The CDR3 nucleotides read TGTGCCAGCAGCCAAGACCTTAAGTTCACAGATACGCAGTATTTT. It yields the protein CASSQDLKFTDTQYF.